Listed below are T cell receptor beta chains from one sample, sequenced in a study of neurological immune-mediated disorders. TCRdb redid the calling of the 5' RACE reads with MiXCR, one entry per CDR3 protein. Of about 50,000 distinct CDR3 sequences in the sample, roughly 17% were seen once. Sequenced input: PBMCs. These TCRs come from a man aged 55 to 70 in good health. Both conserved end residues are part of each CDR3. The order of the fields is clone size, D gene, V gene, J gene, CDR3 DNA, CDR3 protein. A D gene is named only where the DNA matches it firmly. Clone sizes are given selectively: once, few, many, or a class where the clone is expanded.

clone_size: NA
d_call: TRBD1
v_call: TRBV6-5
j_call: TRBJ1-1
cdr3_nt: TGTGCCAGCAGTCCATCACAGGGGTGGACTGAAGCTTTCTTT
cdr3_aa: CASSPSQGWTEAFF

clone_size: many
d_call: NA
v_call: TRBV13
j_call: TRBJ2-4
cdr3_nt: TGTGCCAGCAGCCCTCCTACCCGTAACATTCAGTACTTC
cdr3_aa: CASSPPTRNIQYF

clone_size: many
d_call: TRBD2
v_call: TRBV10-3
j_call: TRBJ2-3
cdr3_nt: TGTGCCATCAGTGAGCCTAGCGGGAGCACAGATACGCAGTATTTT
cdr3_aa: CAISEPSGSTDTQYF

clone_size: many
d_call: NA
v_call: TRBV12-3/TRBV12-4
j_call: TRBJ2-1
cdr3_nt: TGTGCCAGCACCGAACTTGAGAGCTCCTACAATGAGCAGTTCTTC
cdr3_aa: CASTELESSYNEQFF

clone_size: many
d_call: TRBD1
v_call: TRBV27
j_call: TRBJ1-6
cdr3_nt: TGTGCCAGCAGTTCGTCGGGACAGGGGAGGTCACCCCTCCACTTT
cdr3_aa: CASSSSGQGRSPLHF

clone_size: many
d_call: NA
v_call: TRBV7-9
j_call: TRBJ2-1
cdr3_nt: TGTGCCAGCAGCGTTGGAACGCCTCGCCCCGATAGGGGGCAGTTCTTC
cdr3_aa: CASSVGTPRPDRGQFF

clone_size: many
d_call: NA
v_call: TRBV4-3
j_call: TRBJ1-1
cdr3_nt: TGCGCCAGCAGCCAAGATATCGGCCCGAACACTGAAGCTTTCTTT
cdr3_aa: CASSQDIGPNTEAFF

clone_size: many
d_call: NA
v_call: TRBV7-6
j_call: TRBJ2-5
cdr3_nt: TGTGCCAGCAGCTTAGTAGCGGCCCCCGGAGAGACCCAGTACTTC
cdr3_aa: CASSLVAAPGETQYF

clone_size: many
d_call: TRBD2
v_call: TRBV12-3/TRBV12-4
j_call: TRBJ2-3
cdr3_nt: TGTGCCAGCAGTTCCCTGACTAGCGGGCACACAGATACGCAGTATTTT
cdr3_aa: CASSSLTSGHTDTQYF

clone_size: many
d_call: NA
v_call: TRBV6-2/TRBV6-3
j_call: TRBJ2-3
cdr3_nt: TGTGCCAGCAAGGGCACTCCGTCTCGCACAGATACGCAGTATTTT
cdr3_aa: CASKGTPSRTDTQYF

clone_size: many
d_call: NA
v_call: TRBV30
j_call: TRBJ1-3
cdr3_nt: TGTGCCTGGACCCGGGGCTCTGGAAACACCATATATTTT
cdr3_aa: CAWTRGSGNTIYF

clone_size: many
d_call: TRBD2
v_call: TRBV20-1
j_call: TRBJ2-1
cdr3_nt: TGCAGTGTTCCGGGACTAGCAACGAATGAGCAGTTCTTC
cdr3_aa: CSVPGLATNEQFF

clone_size: many
d_call: NA
v_call: TRBV7-8
j_call: TRBJ1-1
cdr3_nt: TGTGCCAGCAGCTTGAGGCGGATGAACACTGAAGCTTTCTTT
cdr3_aa: CASSLRRMNTEAFF

clone_size: many
d_call: TRBD2
v_call: TRBV12-3/TRBV12-4
j_call: TRBJ2-1
cdr3_nt: TGTGCCAGCAGCCCCCCTAGCGGGAGAGTGGGCAATGAGCAGTTCTTC
cdr3_aa: CASSPPSGRVGNEQFF

clone_size: many
d_call: NA
v_call: TRBV3-1
j_call: TRBJ1-3
cdr3_nt: TGTGCCAGCAGCCAAGATCGGGAAATTATCTCTGGAAACACCATATATTTT
cdr3_aa: CASSQDREIISGNTIYF

clone_size: many
d_call: NA
v_call: TRBV7-2
j_call: TRBJ2-1
cdr3_nt: TGTGCCAGCAGCTTTACGCACTACTCCTACAATGAGCAGTTCTTC
cdr3_aa: CASSFTHYSYNEQFF

clone_size: many
d_call: TRBD2
v_call: TRBV3-1
j_call: TRBJ2-7
cdr3_nt: TGTGCCAGCAGCCAAATGGGACTAGCGGGAGTTTCCGAGCAGTACTTC
cdr3_aa: CASSQMGLAGVSEQYF

clone_size: many
d_call: TRBD1
v_call: TRBV29-1
j_call: TRBJ2-7
cdr3_nt: TGCAGCGTCAGCGGACAGGGAGGATACGAGCAGTACTTC
cdr3_aa: CSVSGQGGYEQYF

clone_size: many
d_call: NA
v_call: TRBV10-3
j_call: TRBJ2-3
cdr3_nt: TGTGCCATCAGTGAGTCCCCGGGTCTCACAGATACGCAGTATTTT
cdr3_aa: CAISESPGLTDTQYF

clone_size: NA
d_call: NA
v_call: TRBV28
j_call: TRBJ2-7
cdr3_nt: TGTGCAAGAAGCTCTTACGAGCAGTACTTC
cdr3_aa: CARSSYEQYF

clone_size: many
d_call: NA
v_call: TRBV5-1
j_call: TRBJ1-6
cdr3_nt: TGCGCCAGCAGCTTGGACTGGGGATCCTATAATTCACCCCTCCACTTT
cdr3_aa: CASSLDWGSYNSPLHF

clone_size: NA
d_call: NA
v_call: TRBV5-1
j_call: TRBJ2-3
cdr3_nt: TGCGCCAGCAGCTTGCTGGGTGGGGATACGCAGTATTTT
cdr3_aa: CASSLLGGDTQYF

clone_size: many
d_call: NA
v_call: TRBV7-6
j_call: TRBJ1-5
cdr3_nt: TGTGCCAGCAGCTCCGGGACAATTAATAGCAATCAGCCCCAGCATTTT
cdr3_aa: CASSSGTINSNQPQHF